This T cell receptor beta chain was retrieved from a study of cytomegalovirus exposure and HLA in healthy donors. General observations from the study: Researchers counted roughly 150 TCR beta chains as cytomegalovirus-associated. Donor immune exposure was known only as CMV serostatus. Later work found that TCR association rates differed between HLA loci; DRB1 had the most and HLA-C the fewest.

Vbeta (60) and Jbeta (13) primers were used in the PCR. Sequencing used immunoSEQ multiplex PCR; TCRdb keeps in-frame clones, though not all of them. The repertoire includes tens of thousands of clones, less than 85% of them detected once, and about 2.1% sits in the top ten. The CDR3 runs to 13 residues. V lost 4 bases to trimming and J lost 3 bases, with 12 bases between them. Germline values: CDR1 SQVTM, CDR2 ANQGSEA. Concerning this clone: Antigen specificity is unknown.

Sequencing input: PBMCs. The rearrangement links TRBV29-1 to TRBJ1-2, with a weak D call TRBD1 (6 bases). This TCR came from a man aged 18 to 29 in good health and CMV-seronegative. CDR3 sequence reads: CSVARQEYYGYTF. Written as DNA, the CDR3 is TGCAGCGTTGCGAGACAGGAGTACTATGGCTACACCTTC.